Presented here are 14 T cell receptor beta chains from one specimen sequenced in a study of OX40 agonist ivuxolimab in advanced cancers. Libraries were prepared by immunoSEQ multiplex PCR; TCRdb keeps only in-frame clonotypes and omits some of them. The sample shows approximately 79,000 clones, approximately 90% of them seen only once. The sequences come from CD4+ or CD8+ T cells sorted from blood, collected in a trial of the OX40 agonist ivuxolimab. Receptors were obtained from an adult with an advanced solid tumor such as melanoma, head and neck, liver or kidney cancer.

The chain joins TRBV5-5 to TRBJ1-2; 8 nucleotides align to TRBD1. V gave up 3 bases and J gave up 3 bases; unmatched junction bases: 4. The germline gives CDR1 SGHKS, CDR2 YYEKEE (reference sequence). The CDR3 is 14 amino acids. DNA for the CDR3: TGTGCCAGCAGCTCCGTACAGGGGGACTATGGCTACACCTTC. The encoded protein is CASSSVQGDYGYTF.

This clone appeared once. CDR3 in DNA: TGTGCCAGCAGCAACCCCTCGACACCGAACACTGAAGCTTTCTTT. Translated, it gives CASSNPSTPNTEAFF. The chain joins TRBV5-4 to TRBJ1-1; D is undetermined. CDR1 SGHNT and CDR2 YYREEE come from the germline V gene (reference sequence). This CDR3 comprises 15 residues. The V and J ends lost 4 bases and 1 base respectively, with 14 bases between them. Drawing the rest from reference TRBV5-4 and TRBJ1-1, the complete variable domain is ETGVTQSPTHLIKTRGQQVTLRCSSQSGHNTVSWYQQALGQGPQFIFQYYREEENGRGNFPPRFSGLQFPNYSSELNVNALELDDSALYLCASSNPSTPNTEAFFGQGTRLTVV.

The chain has TRBV19 and TRBJ1-2; D may be TRBD1 (6 bases). The V gene lost 6 bases and the J gene lost 3 bases, with 20 bases spanning the gap. The CDR3 spans 16 residues. From germline, CDR1 is LNHDA and CDR2 SQIVND (reference sequence). The CDR3 sequence is CASRTPQGVGDYGYTF. The CDR3 coding sequence is TGTGCCAGTAGGACGCCACAGGGCGTAGGCGACTATGGCTACACCTTC.

The chain links TRBV11-2 to TRBJ2-5; 9 nucleotides align to TRBD1. This CDR3 region has 17 residues. Germline CDR1 is SGHAT and CDR2 is FQNNGV. V was clipped by 5 bases and J by 2 bases; unmatched bases: 12. The CDR3: CASSPRRGTGPQETQYF. The CDR3, as DNA: TGTGCCAGCAGCCCGAGAAGAGGGACAGGGCCTCAAGAGACCCAGTACTTC. Full variable domain (rest looked up from reference TRBV11-2 and TRBJ2-5): EAGVAQSPRYKIIEKRQSVAFWCNPISGHATLYWYQQILGQGPKLLIQFQNNGVVDDSQLPKDRFSAERLKGVDSTLKIQPAKLEDSAVYLCASSPRRGTGPQETQYFGPGTRLLVL.

CDR3 nucleotides: TGTGCCAGCAGAAAGGGAATAGTCTCTGGAAACACCATATATTTT. It encodes CASRKGIVSGNTIYF. The J gene is TRBJ1-3, the V gene TRBV6-5; D is uncertain. V lost 6 bases and J 0 bases, leaving 12 bases between the germline ends. Germline values: CDR1 MNHEY, CDR2 SVGAGI. There are 15 residues in the CDR3.

This chain connects TRBV6-1 to TRBJ1-2; weak D call: TRBD1 (6 bases). This CDR3 is built from 15 residues. The germline CDR1 and CDR2 sequences are MNHNS and SASEGT. V gave up 2 bases and J gave up 3 bases, with 13 bases separating them. The CDR3 loop reads CASSEPRGRDYGYTF. CDR3 DNA sequence: TGTGCCAGCAGTGAACCGCGGGGGCGCGACTATGGCTACACCTTC.

This clone came up a few times. The chain couples TRBV7-3 to TRBJ1-1; 8 bases match TRBD1. The CDR3 consists of 14 residues. In germline, CDR1 is SGHTA, CDR2 FQGTGA. Trimming cost V 2 bases and J 11 bases; bases outside gene matches: 10. The CDR3 here is CASSLLGQGDEAFF. The CDR3 DNA reads TGTGCCAGCAGCTTATTAGGACAGGGCGACGAGGCTTTCTTT.

This chain links TRBV19 with TRBJ1-2; TRBD1 matches 8 bases. Germline CDR1 LNHDA, CDR2 SQIVND (reference sequence). This CDR3 is 14 amino acids long. Trimming removed 6 bases from V and 4 bases from J; junction bases left unmatched: 7. CDR3 region: CASRGQGLSYGYTF. CDR3 nucleotide sequence: TGTGCCAGTAGAGGACAGGGCTTATCCTATGGCTACACCTTC.

The V gene is TRBV6-5, the J gene TRBJ1-1; weak D call: TRBD1 (6 bases). The germline V and J ends were trimmed by 1 base and 1 base, with 10 bases remaining between them. Germline CDR1 is MNHEY and CDR2 is SVGAGI. This CDR3 is 15 amino acids long. The CDR3 reads CASSYYRAGNTEAFF. CDR3 coding DNA: TGTGCCAGCAGTTACTACAGGGCGGGGAACACTGAAGCTTTCTTT.

Turning to this clone: This may be a read error: a much more frequent sequence differs by one nucleotide. The J gene is TRBJ2-5, the V gene TRBV7-2; D is unclear. CDR3 size: 11 residues. The V and J ends lost 2 bases and 5 bases respectively, with 3 bases between them. CDR1 is SGHTA, CDR2 FQGNSA, per germline. As DNA, the CDR3 is TGTGCCAGCAGCTTATCTGAGACCCAGTACTTC. It encodes CASSLSETQYF.

The CDR3 loop is CASSQRLAGGHSYNEQFF. The CDR3 coding sequence is TGCGCCAGCAGCCAGAGACTAGCGGGGGGTCACTCCTACAATGAGCAGTTCTTC. This chain links TRBV4-1 with TRBJ2-1, with TRBD2 matching 13 bases. The germline CDR1 and CDR2 sequences are MGHRA and YSYEKL. The V and J ends lost 3 bases and 0 bases, in that order; junction bases with no gene match: 5. The CDR3 runs 18 residues.

This clone turned up a few times. The chain uses TRBV15 and TRBJ2-7, with TRBD1 matching 9 bases. The CDR3 is 15 residues long. Unmatched junction bases numbered 11, after V lost 8 bases and J lost 3 bases. The germline CDR1 and CDR2 sequences are LNHNV and YYDKDF (reference sequence). CDR3 loop: CATGTLDRGFYEQYF. The CDR3 DNA reads TGTGCCACCGGAACTCTTGACAGGGGGTTCTACGAGCAGTACTTC.

The chain combines TRBV5-4 with TRBJ2-3, with 9 bases that match TRBD1. V was pared by 7 bases and J by 4 bases, with 7 bases of the junction left unmatched. The CDR3 extends over 14 amino acids. Germline CDR1 reads SGHNT; CDR2 reads YYREEE (reference sequence). CDR3 sequence (DNA): TGTGCCAGCTACCGGGACAGGGCGGCAGATACGCAGTATTTT. As protein: CASYRDRAADTQYF.

The V gene is TRBV6-6, the J gene TRBJ1-1; D unresolved. The CDR3 sequence is 16 residues long. The V gene lost 2 bases and the J gene lost 0 bases, with 13 bases spanning the gap. Germline CDR1 reads MNHNY; CDR2 reads SVGAGI (reference sequence). The CDR3 sequence: CASSYPISTLNTEAFF. The CDR3 DNA is TGTGCCAGCAGTTACCCGATCAGCACGCTGAACACTGAAGCTTTCTTT.